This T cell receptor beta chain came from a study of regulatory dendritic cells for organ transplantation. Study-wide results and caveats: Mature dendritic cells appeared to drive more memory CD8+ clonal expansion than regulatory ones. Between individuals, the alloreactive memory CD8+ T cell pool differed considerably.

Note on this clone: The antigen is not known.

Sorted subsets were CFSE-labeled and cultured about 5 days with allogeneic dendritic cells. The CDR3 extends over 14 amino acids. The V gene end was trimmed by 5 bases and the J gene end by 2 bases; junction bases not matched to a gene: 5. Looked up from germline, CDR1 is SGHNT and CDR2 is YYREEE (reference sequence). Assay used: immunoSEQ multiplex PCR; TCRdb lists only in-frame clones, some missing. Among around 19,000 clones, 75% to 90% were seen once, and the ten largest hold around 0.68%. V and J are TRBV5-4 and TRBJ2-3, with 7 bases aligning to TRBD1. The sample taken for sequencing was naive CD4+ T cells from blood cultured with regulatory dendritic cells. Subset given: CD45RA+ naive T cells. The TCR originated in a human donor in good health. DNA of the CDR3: TGTGCCAGCAGACGGACAGGTTTCACAGATACGCAGTATTTT. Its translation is CASRRTGFTDTQYF.